Following are 10 T cell receptor beta chains from one sample sequenced in a study of blood T cell repertoires in COVID-19. Measured with immunoSEQ multiplex PCR; TCRdb has only the in-frame clones, and not every one. Among 75,000 to 95,000 clones listed, around nine tenths were seen once. Sequenced sample: peripheral blood. The receptors were sampled from a man in his 60s with acute or convalescent COVID-19.

On this clone itself: A read error may produce the germline difference seen at one junction end. V and J are TRBV5-6 and TRBJ2-7, with 7 bases identical to TRBD1. From germline, CDR1 is SGHDT and CDR2 YYEEEE. There are 13 residues in the CDR3. CDR3 nucleotide sequence: TGTGCCAGCAGCTTGGCGTCAGGGGGAAGGGGTATATTC. Translated: CASSLASGGRGIF.

The chain employs TRBV6-2 or TRBV6-3 and TRBJ2-3, with TRBD2 matching 8 bases. This CDR3 comprises 14 residues. CDR1 and CDR2 (germline): MNHEY, SVGEGT. V lost 5 bases to trimming and J lost 3 bases; unmatched junction nucleotides: 4. CDR3 sequence reads: CASSPGTRTDTQYF. CDR3 sequence (DNA): TGTGCCAGCAGTCCCGGGACTAGAACAGATACGCAGTATTTT.

The gene calls are TRBV3-1 (or the pseudogene TRBV3-2) and TRBJ2-5; 10 bases fit TRBD2. In germline, CDR1 is LGHDT, CDR2 YNNKEL (reference sequence). The CDR3 is made up of 18 amino acids. With V trimmed by 0 bases and J by 3 bases, 10 bases remained unmatched. The chain's CDR3 is CASSQEGSSGGAEETQYF. The CDR3 DNA sequence: TGTGCCAGCAGCCAAGAAGGGTCGAGCGGGGGGGCGGAAGAGACCCAGTACTTC.

The gene calls are TRBV19 and TRBJ1-6; 10 bases are shared with TRBD1. This CDR3 spans 14 amino acids. The V segment lost 5 bases and the J segment 11 bases; nucleotides outside the gene matches: 6. Germline CDR1 reads LNHDA; CDR2 reads SQIVND (reference sequence). The CDR3 reads CASSSGQGYAPLHF. CDR3 nucleotide sequence: TGTGCCAGTAGTTCGGGACAGGGGTATGCACCCCTCCACTTT. The full variable domain, in which reference TRBV19 and TRBJ1-6 provide the parts outside the CDR3, is DGGITQSPKYLFRKEGQNVTLSCEQNLNHDAMYWYRQDPGQGLRLIYYSQIVNDFQKGDIAEGYSVSREKKESFPLTVTSAQKNPTAFYLCASSSGQGYAPLHFGNGTRLTVT.

V gene TRBV6-5 combines with J gene TRBJ1-1; D possibly corresponds to TRBD1 (5 bases). The V and J ends lost 7 bases and 5 bases respectively, with 11 bases between them. The CDR3 is 12 residues long. Germline CDR1 MNHEY, CDR2 SVGAGI. Here the CDR3 DNA reads TGTGCCAGCAATCCCGGGGGGACTGAAGCTTTCTTT. It codes for CASNPGGTEAFF.

This chain joins TRBV7-3 and TRBJ1-1; 8 bases match TRBD1. Germline V lookup: CDR1 SGHTA, CDR2 FQGTGA. The CDR3 is 13 residues long. V lost 5 bases to trimming and J lost 3 bases; unmatched junction nucleotides: 2. The CDR3 is CASSPTGDTEAFF. CDR3 DNA: TGTGCCAGCAGCCCGACAGGGGACACTGAAGCTTTCTTT.

J is TRBJ1-1 and V is TRBV4-2; TRBD1 is a possible D gene (6 bases). V shed 5 bases and J shed 10 bases, with 14 bases lying between them. The germline CDR1 and CDR2 sequences are LGHNA and YNFKEQ. This CDR3 comprises 12 residues. The CDR3 DNA sequence: TGTGCCAGCAGCTTATCAGGGGATTTAGCTTTCTTT. It translates to CASSLSGDLAFF.

The chain uses TRBV4-3 and TRBJ1-6; maybe TRBD1 (5 bases). Germline V gene lookup returns CDR1 LGHNA and CDR2 YSLEER. V was cut by 10 bases and J by 0 bases, with 16 bases left in between. The CDR3 is 16 residues long. This chain's CDR3 is CAKRRGVRSYNSPLHF. The CDR3 coding sequence is TGCGCCAAGAGGCGGGGGGTACGCTCCTATAATTCACCCCTCCACTTT.

This clone was counted only a few times. The rearrangement links TRBV23-1 to TRBJ2-7; 7 bases align to TRBD1. TRBV23-1 is given ORF status, its function remaining uncertain. V was pared by 0 bases and J by 7 bases, with 9 bases of the junction left unmatched. The CDR3 is 15 amino acids. CDR3 in amino acids: CASSQSDRVSMEQYF. CDR3 nucleotide sequence: TGCGCCAGCAGTCAATCCGACAGGGTTTCTATGGAGCAGTACTTC.

The chain has TRBV19 and TRBJ1-2; no clear D gene. This CDR3 is 15 amino acids long. The germline gives CDR1 LNHDA, CDR2 SQIVND (reference sequence). Trimming pared 2 bases from V and 3 bases from J, leaving 13 bases between. CDR3 region: CASSITAGEDYGYTF. The CDR3 region has the DNA TGTGCCAGTAGTATAACGGCAGGTGAAGACTATGGCTACACCTTC.